These 21 T cell receptor beta chains were all obtained from the same sample, sequenced in a study of T-cell memory formation after mild COVID-19. TCRdb redid the calling of the 5' RACE reads with MiXCR, one entry per CDR3 protein. The sample contains some 210,000 distinct CDR3 sequences, under 30% of which appear only once. The specimen sequenced was PBMCs or a T cell subset sorted from them (not recorded which). Receptors originate from an adult woman who had mild COVID-19 (a few samples of this study predate the infection). Cell type and time point are not known.

This clonotype appeared a few times. The V call is TRBV24-1, the J call TRBJ2-1; D unclear. In germline, CDR1 is KGHDR, CDR2 SFDVKD. The CDR3 totals 13 residues. The V end lost 2 bases, the J end lost 3 bases, and 4 bases lay between the germline ends. The CDR3 protein is CATSDSDYNEQFF. CDR3 nucleotides: TGTGCCACCAGTGATTCAGACTACAATGAGCAGTTCTTC.

The rearrangement uses TRBV11-3 and TRBJ2-1, with 7 nucleotides matching TRBD2. J was trimmed by 10 bases and V by 4 bases; bases with no gene match: 4. The CDR3 runs 12 residues. CDR1 is SGHNT, CDR2 YENEEA, per germline. CDR3 in amino acids: CASSSRLAEQFF. As DNA, the CDR3 is TGTGCCAGCAGCTCCAGACTAGCCGAGCAGTTCTTC. The full variable domain, with the rest looked up from reference TRBV11-3 and TRBJ2-1, is EAGVVQSPRYKIIEKKQPVAFWCNPISGHNTLYWYLQNLGQGPELLIRYENEEAVDDSQLPKDRFSAERLKGVDSTLKIQPAELGDSAVYLCASSSRLAEQFFGPGTRLTVL.

This chain connects TRBV5-1 to TRBJ2-7, with a tentative D call TRBD2 (6 bases). The CDR3 runs to 15 residues. CDR1 and CDR2 from the germline V gene are SGHRS and YFSETQ. The V and J ends lost 0 bases and 2 bases respectively, with 12 bases between them. The CDR3 sequence: CASSLVASATYEQYF. CDR3 in DNA: TGCGCCAGCAGCTTGGTGGCTAGCGCAACCTACGAGCAGTACTTC. The entire variable domain, with the rest obtained from reference TRBV5-1 and TRBJ2-7, is as follows: KAGVTQTPRYLIKTRGQQVTLSCSPISGHRSVSWYQQTPGQGLQFLFEYFSETQRNKGNFPGRFSGRQFSNSRSEMNVSTLELGDSALYLCASSLVASATYEQYFGPGTRLTVT.

The chain couples TRBV5-5 to TRBJ1-5, with a weak D call TRBD1 (5 bases). Germline V lookup: CDR1 SGHKS, CDR2 YYEKEE (reference sequence). Trimming pared 4 bases from V and 7 bases from J, leaving 12 bases between. The length of the CDR3 is 13 residues. The CDR3 reads CASSPDRGQPQHF. The CDR3 region has the DNA TGTGCCAGCAGCCCGGACCGGGGCCAGCCCCAGCATTTT.

This clonotype was detected only a few times. V and J are TRBV4-1 and TRBJ2-2, with TRBD2 identical over 9 bases. Trimming at V came to 3 bases and at J to 3 bases, leaving 5 bases not matched to a gene. The CDR3 has 16 residues. Germline V gene data show CDR1 as MGHRA and CDR2 as YSYEKL. CDR3 DNA sequence: TGCGCCAGCAGCCAGCGGGGGGGAGGGGACACCGGGGAGCTGTTTTTT. As protein: CASSQRGGGDTGELFF.

The chain has TRBV11-3 and TRBJ2-1; D uncertain. With 3 bases removed from V and 6 bases from J, the gap between germline ends came to 12 bases. Germline assignment: CDR1 SGHNT and CDR2 YENEEA. This CDR3 is built from 14 residues. CDR3 in amino acids: CASSFIGSGNEQFF. Here the CDR3 DNA reads TGTGCCAGCAGCTTCATTGGTTCCGGCAATGAGCAGTTCTTC.

As regards this clonotype: Relative to the germline gene, one junction end is altered; a read error may explain this. This chain connects TRBV9 to TRBJ2-3; no reliable D call. From germline, CDR1 is SGDLS and CDR2 YYNGEE. The CDR3 runs 13 residues. This CDR3 reads CARSVDLTDTQYF. As DNA, the CDR3 is TGTGCCAGAAGCGTAGATCTCACAGATACGCAGTATTTT.

The rearrangement uses TRBV18 and TRBJ1-2, with TRBD1 identical over 12 bases. The CDR3 has 15 residues. Germline values: CDR1 KGHSH, CDR2 LQKENI. The junction had 6 bases not matched to a gene; V was cut back by 6 bases and J by 4 bases. The CDR3 DNA sequence: TGTGCCAGCTCCCCGGGACAGGGGGCCCTCTATGGCTACACCTTC. It yields the protein CASSPGQGALYGYTF.

V and J are TRBV19 and TRBJ2-1, with TRBD1 matching over 10 bases. The CDR3 contains 13 residues. Germline CDR1 LNHDA, CDR2 SQIVND (reference sequence). Trimming at V came to 8 bases and at J to 6 bases, leaving 4 bases not matched to a gene. The DNA of the CDR3 is TGTGCCAGTTGTCGGACAGGGGGCAATGAGCAGTTCTTC. Encoded protein: CASCRTGGNEQFF.

This chain links TRBV6-6 with TRBJ2-7, with 9 nucleotides matching TRBD2. CDR3 length: 15 residues. Germline V lookup: CDR1 MNHNY, CDR2 SVGAGI (reference sequence). The junction had 9 bases not matched to a gene; V was cut back by 6 bases and J by 3 bases. The CDR3 protein is CASSRPQAGGYEQYF. The CDR3 DNA reads TGTGCCAGCAGCCGTCCACAAGCGGGAGGCTACGAGCAGTACTTC.

J is TRBJ1-2 and V is TRBV4-2; TRBD1 agrees at 10 bases. CDR3 length: 17 residues. With V trimmed by 7 bases and J by 2 bases, 13 bases remained unmatched. Germline V CDR1 and CDR2: LGHNA, YNFKEQ. The CDR3 region has the DNA TGTGCCAGCAATGTAGGGACAGGGGCGCTGGGGAACTATGGCTACACCTTC. Protein product: CASNVGTGALGNYGYTF.

This clonotype turned up a few times. The J gene is TRBJ2-1, the V gene TRBV24-1, with 10 bases identical to TRBD1. The V and J ends lost 4 bases and 4 bases, in that order; junction bases with no gene match: 12. CDR1 is KGHDR and CDR2 is SFDVKD in the germline V gene. The CDR3 runs 18 residues. The CDR3 loop reads CATSDSNPGQGRYNEQFF. CDR3 nucleotide sequence: TGTGCCACCAGTGACTCTAACCCGGGACAGGGGAGATACAATGAGCAGTTCTTC.

The chain links TRBV12-3 or TRBV12-4 to TRBJ1-2; 8 bases match TRBD1. There are 14 residues in the CDR3. V trimming: 4 bases; J trimming: 8 bases; junction bases outside the gene matches: 9. The CDR3 region has the DNA TGTGCCAGCAGTTCAGGGGGCGCGGCCGCAGGCTACACCTTC. Amino acids: CASSSGGAAAGYTF.

The sample holds a few counts of this clonotype. The gene calls are TRBV4-3 and TRBJ1-1; no clear D. V lost 0 bases and J lost 2, with 13 bases in between. Per germline, CDR1 LGHNA and CDR2 YSLEER. The CDR3 has 16 amino acids. The CDR3 region is CASSQDYDRGNTEAFF. For the CDR3, the DNA is TGCGCCAGCAGCCAAGATTACGACCGAGGAAACACTGAAGCTTTCTTT.

This clonotype was observed a single time. V gene TRBV4-2 combines with J gene TRBJ2-5; D is perhaps TRBD2 (5 bases). Germline values: CDR1 LGHNA, CDR2 YNFKEQ. There are 14 residues in the CDR3. V gave up 1 base and J gave up 5 bases, with 11 bases separating them. CDR3 amino acids: CASSQGFGGETQYF. CDR3 coding DNA: TGTGCCAGCAGCCAAGGTTTTGGCGGGGAGACCCAGTACTTC.

The V call is TRBV6-2 or TRBV6-3, the J call TRBJ2-1; no clear D gene. Germline V gives CDR1 MNHEY, CDR2 SVGEGT. The CDR3 sequence is 14 residues long. V lost 5 bases and J 0 bases, leaving 8 bases between the germline ends. The CDR3, as DNA: TGTGCCAGCAGTAGAATCAACTCCTACAATGAGCAGTTCTTC. The encoded protein is CASSRINSYNEQFF.

The rearrangement uses TRBV7-9 and TRBJ2-5, with 9 nucleotides matching TRBD2. CDR3 length: 17 residues. Trimming cost V 1 base and J 1 base; bases outside gene matches: 7. Germline lookup yields CDR1 SEHNR and CDR2 FQNEAQ (reference sequence). The CDR3 DNA sequence: TGTGCCAGCAGCTTAGGCCTAGCGGGAACCTTCCAAGAGACCCAGTACTTC. Its translation: CASSLGLAGTFQETQYF.

This clonotype has a handful of counts. The chain joins TRBV5-6 to TRBJ1-1, with 9 positions matching TRBD1. CDR3 size: 13 residues. Germline V gene data show CDR1 as SGHDT and CDR2 as YYEEEE. Germline trimming cut 5 bases from V and 8 bases from J; bases unmatched to any gene: 7. This chain's CDR3 is CASRGDRDLEAFF. CDR3 bases: TGTGCCAGCAGAGGGGACAGGGATCTCGAAGCTTTCTTT.

The V and J genes are TRBV7-2 and TRBJ1-6; D remains ambiguous. Germline loops: CDR1 SGHTA, CDR2 FQGNSA. V lost 5 bases and J 7 bases, leaving 9 bases between the germline ends. The CDR3 sequence is 13 residues long. This CDR3 reads CASSPPPNSPLHF. As DNA, the CDR3 is TGTGCCAGCAGCCCGCCGCCCAATTCACCCCTCCACTTT.

This chain uses TRBV7-2 with TRBJ2-3; D possibly matches TRBD1 or TRBD2 (5 bases each). The CDR3 sequence is 12 residues long. Germline V lookup: CDR1 SGHTA, CDR2 FQGNSA. V lost 8 bases and J 3 bases, leaving 9 bases between the germline ends. In DNA, the CDR3 is TGTGCCAGCGGGGGAGATACAGATACGCAGTATTTT. Protein: CASGGDTDTQYF.

This clonotype was counted between two and nine times. This rearrangement joins TRBV7-6 to TRBJ1-4; a weak D match, TRBD1 (6 bases). Germline values: CDR1 SGHVS, CDR2 FNYEAQ. V lost 5 bases, J lost 6 bases, and 16 bases lay in between. This CDR3 contains 15 residues. The CDR3 spells CASSRLGGFDEKLFF. In DNA form, the CDR3 reads TGTGCCAGCAGCCGGTTGGGGGGCTTCGATGAAAAACTGTTTTTT.